These T cell receptor beta chains were read from a single sample in a study of Graves' ophthalmopathy and Graves' hyperthyroidism. TCRdb used MiXCR to reprocess the multiplex PCR reads, holding one entry per CDR3 protein. The table shows almost 750,000 distinct CDR3 sequences, with 35% to 50% occurring only once. The sequenced sample consisted of peripheral blood. The receptor set was obtained from an adult man with Graves' ophthalmopathy. Both conserved end residues are part of each CDR3. D genes are given only for firm matches. Expanded clones are given a class, and other clones once, few, many or no size at all.

j_call clone_size v_call d_call cdr3_nt cdr3_aa
TRBJ2-2 many TRBV7-8 - TGTGCCAGCAGCTTAATTGCGGGCGGGGAGCTGTTTTTT CASSLIAGGELFF
TRBJ2-5 - TRBV15 - TGTGCCACCAGCAGCGTCATGGGCGCGGAGACCCAGTACTTC CATSSVMGAETQYF
TRBJ2-5 - TRBV7-3 - TGCGCCAGCAGCCAAGAGGAGGCAGTTCAAGAGACCCAGTACTTC CASSQEEAVQETQYF
TRBJ2-2 - TRBV20-1 - TGCGGGGCACGTCGGCTGGCTGGGGAGCTGTTTTTT CGARRLAGELFF
TRBJ1-2 many TRBV12-3/TRBV12-4 - TGTGCCAGCAGTTCTGGCGACAGGAGGACTAACTATGGCTACACCTTC CASSSGDRRTNYGYTF
TRBJ2-2 once TRBV2 - TGTGCCAGCAGTGAACAGGGAATCCCCGGGGAGCTGTTTTTT CASSEQGIPGELFF
TRBJ1-5 few TRBV7-9 - TGTGCCAGCAGTTTCATAGCGGGATATAATCAGCCCCAGCATTTT CASSFIAGYNQPQHF
TRBJ1-2 many TRBV29-1 - TGCAGCGCCCACGGAGTCGGAAACCGGGACTATGGCTACACCTTC CSAHGVGNRDYGYTF
TRBJ2-7 many TRBV7-6 - TGTGCCAGCAGCTTAAGTCCCGCGGACTCCTACGAGCAGTACTTC CASSLSPADSYEQYF
TRBJ2-5 few TRBV7-3 TRBD1 TGTGCCAGCAGCCCGAGGGACAGGGGGCAGACCCAGTACTTC CASSPRDRGQTQYF
TRBJ1-1 - TRBV20-1 - TGCAGTGCTAGAGATAACCTACAGGGGAACACTGAAGCTTTCTTT CSARDNLQGNTEAFF
TRBJ1-4 - TRBV20-1 - TGCAGTGCTAGTGGCACAAACGAAAAACTGTTTTTT CSASGTNEKLFF
TRBJ2-2 - TRBV2 - TGTGCCAGGGGACTGCGGTCCGGGGAGCTGTTTTTT CARGLRSGELFF
TRBJ2-7 - TRBV20-1 - TGCAGTGCTAGTAGTCTCGGTGCTTACGAGCAGTACTTC CSASSLGAYEQYF
TRBJ2-5 few TRBV10-3 TRBD2 TGTGCCATCAGTGAGTTGAGACTAGCGGGGGGGCCAGGAGAGACCCAGTACTTC CAISELRLAGGPGETQYF
TRBJ1-1 few TRBV7-8 TRBD1 TGTGCCAGCTTTCCTCATGGGACAGGGTACACTGAAGCTTTCTTT CASFPHGTGYTEAFF
TRBJ2-5 - TRBV29-1 TRBD2 TGCAGCCGCGGGGGGAACCAAGAGACCCAGTACTTC CSRGGNQETQYF
TRBJ1-6 few TRBV20-1 - TGCAGTGCTAGAGATTTAGACCGAGGGAATTCACCCCTCCACTTT CSARDLDRGNSPLHF
TRBJ1-2 few TRBV12-3/TRBV12-4 TRBD1 TGTGCCAGCACCCGGGACAGGTTTTGGGTTGGAGGCTACACCTTC CASTRDRFWVGGYTF
TRBJ2-7 few TRBV6-1 - TGTGCCAGCAGTCCCCTTGACGAGCAGTACTTC CASSPLDEQYF
TRBJ1-2 - TRBV30 TRBD1 TGTGCCTGGATGGGCAGGGGGAACTATGGCTACACCTTC CAWMGRGNYGYTF
TRBJ2-7 few TRBV20-1 - TGCAGTGCTAGGCGCAGGGAGAACTACGAGCAGTACTTC CSARRRENYEQYF
TRBJ1-5 many TRBV19 - TGTGCCAGTAGTATGAACAGGTATAGCAATCAGCCCCAGCATTTT CASSMNRYSNQPQHF
TRBJ1-5 once TRBV25-1 - TGTGCCAGCAGTGCTGCCACGGTTTATAGCAATCAGCCCCAGCATTTT CASSAATVYSNQPQHF
TRBJ1-6 many TRBV19 TRBD1 TGTGCCAGTAGTTCTCAGGGGGCCCGATCACCCCTCCACTTT CASSSQGARSPLHF
TRBJ1-2 few TRBV9 TRBD1 TGTGCCAGCAGCGTAGACCCCGGACAGGGTGGCTATGGCTACACCTTC CASSVDPGQGGYGYTF
TRBJ1-3 - TRBV10-3 - TGTGTCATTGGGGCAGCTTCGAGCTCTGGAAACACCATATATTTT CVIGAASSSGNTIYF
TRBJ2-3 - TRBV6-2/TRBV6-3 TRBD1 TGTGCCAGCAGATTACAGGGGGCAACAGATACGCAGTATTTT CASRLQGATDTQYF
TRBJ2-7 many TRBV20-1 TRBD1 TGCAGTGCTAGAGTTCAGGGGGACGACGAGCAGTACTTC CSARVQGDDEQYF
TRBJ1-5 many TRBV7-2 TRBD1 TGTGCCAGCAGCTTAGGCGGGACAGGGCCCCAGCATTTT CASSLGGTGPQHF
TRBJ1-2 - TRBV24-1 - TGTGCCACCAGTGATCCCGGGAAATATGGCTACACCTTC CATSDPGKYGYTF
TRBJ2-1 few TRBV2 - TGTGCCAGCAGTGAAGGGGGCAATGAGCAGTTCTTC CASSEGGNEQFF
TRBJ1-5 many TRBV2 TRBD1 TGTGCCAGCAGCCCGCAGGGGGCGAGCAATCAGCCCCAGCATTTT CASSPQGASNQPQHF
TRBJ2-5 - TRBV4-3 TRBD1 TGCGCCAGCAGCCTGACAGGGGACCGGGAGACCCAGTACTTC CASSLTGDRETQYF
TRBJ2-2 - TRBV7-9 - TGTGCCAGCAGCTGGGGACTTGCGGTGGAGCTGTTTTTT CASSWGLAVELFF
TRBJ2-7 - TRBV7-9 - TGCGCCAGCAGCCAAGTTCTGGGACATCGAACCTACGAGCAGTACTTC CASSQVLGHRTYEQYF
TRBJ1-5 few TRBV19 - TGTGCCAGTAGTATCTCCCAGGTTCAACCCCAGCATTTT CASSISQVQPQHF
TRBJ2-7 - TRBV12-3/TRBV12-4 - TGTGCCAGCGCCCGAGACAAGTTCTACGAGCAGTACTTC CASARDKFYEQYF